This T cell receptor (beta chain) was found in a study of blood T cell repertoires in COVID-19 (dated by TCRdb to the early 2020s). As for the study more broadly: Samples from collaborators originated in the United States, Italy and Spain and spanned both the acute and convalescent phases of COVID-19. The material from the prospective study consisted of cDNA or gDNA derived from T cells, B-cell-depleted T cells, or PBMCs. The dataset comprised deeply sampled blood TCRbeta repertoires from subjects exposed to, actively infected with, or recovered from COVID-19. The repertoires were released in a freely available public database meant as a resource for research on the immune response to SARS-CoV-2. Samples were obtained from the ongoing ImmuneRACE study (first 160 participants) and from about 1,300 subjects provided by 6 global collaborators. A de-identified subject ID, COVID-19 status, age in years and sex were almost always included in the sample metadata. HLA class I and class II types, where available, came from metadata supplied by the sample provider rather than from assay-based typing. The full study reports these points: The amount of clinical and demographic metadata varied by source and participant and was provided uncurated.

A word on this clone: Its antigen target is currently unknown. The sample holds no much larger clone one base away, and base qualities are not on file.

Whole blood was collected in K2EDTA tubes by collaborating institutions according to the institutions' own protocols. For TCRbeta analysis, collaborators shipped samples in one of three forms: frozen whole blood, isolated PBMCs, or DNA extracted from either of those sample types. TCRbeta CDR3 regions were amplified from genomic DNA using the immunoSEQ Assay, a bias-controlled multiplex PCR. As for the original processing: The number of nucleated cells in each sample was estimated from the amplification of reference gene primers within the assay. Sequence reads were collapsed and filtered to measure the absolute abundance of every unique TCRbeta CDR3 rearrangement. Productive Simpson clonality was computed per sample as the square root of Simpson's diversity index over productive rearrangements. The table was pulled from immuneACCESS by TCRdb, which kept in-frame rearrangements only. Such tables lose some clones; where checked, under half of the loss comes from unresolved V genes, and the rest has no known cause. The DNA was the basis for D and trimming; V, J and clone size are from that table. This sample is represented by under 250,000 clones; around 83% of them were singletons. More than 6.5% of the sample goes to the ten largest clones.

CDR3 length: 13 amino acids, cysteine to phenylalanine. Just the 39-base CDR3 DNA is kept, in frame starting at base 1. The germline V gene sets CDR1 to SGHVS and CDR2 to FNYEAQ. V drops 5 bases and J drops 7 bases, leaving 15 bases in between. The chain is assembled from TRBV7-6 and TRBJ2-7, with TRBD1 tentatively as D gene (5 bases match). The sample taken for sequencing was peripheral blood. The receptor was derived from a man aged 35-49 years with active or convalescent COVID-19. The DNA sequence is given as TGTGCCAGCAGCCCAGGGCCCCTTAGGGAGCAGTACTTC. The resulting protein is CASSPGPLREQYF.